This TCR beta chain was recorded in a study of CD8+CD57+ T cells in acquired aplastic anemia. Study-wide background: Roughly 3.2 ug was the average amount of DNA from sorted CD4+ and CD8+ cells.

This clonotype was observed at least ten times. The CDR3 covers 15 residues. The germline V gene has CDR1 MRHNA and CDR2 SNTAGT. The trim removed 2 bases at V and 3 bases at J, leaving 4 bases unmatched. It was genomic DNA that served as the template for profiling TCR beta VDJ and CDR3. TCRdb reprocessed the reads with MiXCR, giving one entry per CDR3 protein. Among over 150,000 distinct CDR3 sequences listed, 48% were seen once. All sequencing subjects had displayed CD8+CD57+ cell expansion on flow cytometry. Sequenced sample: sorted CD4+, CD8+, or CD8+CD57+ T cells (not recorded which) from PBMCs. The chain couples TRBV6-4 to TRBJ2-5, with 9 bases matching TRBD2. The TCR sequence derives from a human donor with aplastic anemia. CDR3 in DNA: TGTGCCAGCAGTGACCCGTTAGCGGGGGAAGAGACCCAGTACTTC. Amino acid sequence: CASSDPLAGEETQYF.